Listed below are T cell receptor beta chains from one sample, sequenced in a study of T cell changes during pregnancy in multiple sclerosis. Measured with immunoSEQ multiplex PCR; TCRdb has only the in-frame clones, and not every one. The repertoire holds approximately 24,000 clones, about 87% seen once, with around 0.93% in the top ten. Sequenced material: CD4+ T cells from peripheral blood mononuclear cells, taken in the second trimester of pregnancy. These receptors were taken from a female donor in good health, enrolled as a control in a pregnancy study. CDR3s include the opening cysteine and the closing phenylalanine or tryptophan. A D gene is named only where the DNA matches it firmly. Clone size is shown for a subset of rows, as once, few, many or a class of expanded clone.

>TRBJ2-1|once|NA|TRBV7-3
CASSLPSSFGNEQFF
TGTGCCAGCAGCTTACCGTCTAGCTTTGGGAATGAGCAGTTCTTC
>TRBJ2-1|NA|TRBD2|TRBV10-1
CASRRYGTSGRATYNEQFF
TGCGCCAGCAGGCGCTACGGGACTAGCGGGAGGGCGACCTACAATGAGCAGTTCTTC
>TRBJ1-5|NA|NA|TRBV9
CASSPSGQWGQPQHF
TGTGCCAGCAGCCCCTCGGGACAATGGGGTCAGCCCCAGCATTTT
>TRBJ2-1|NA|NA|TRBV28
CASSLGGRSNEQFF
TGTGCCAGCAGTTTAGGGGGCAGGTCCAATGAGCAGTTCTTC
>TRBJ1-4|NA|NA|TRBV7-2
CASSLTGKEKLFF
TGTGCCAGCAGCTTAACAGGGAAGGAAAAACTGTTTTTT
>TRBJ2-2|NA|NA|TRBV19
CASSIPFSVTGELFF
TGTGCCAGTAGTATACCTTTTAGTGTCACCGGGGAGCTGTTTTTT
>TRBJ1-1|NA|NA|TRBV12-5
CASAETGNTEAFF
TGTGCTAGTGCCGAAACCGGGAACACTGAAGCTTTCTTT
>TRBJ1-1|once|NA|TRBV28
CASGTTEGRAFF
TGTGCCAGCGGGACTACAGAAGGAAGAGCTTTCTTT
>TRBJ2-7|NA|TRBD1|TRBV5-1
CASSTGQVAYEQYF
TGCGCCAGCAGCACTGGACAGGTCGCCTACGAGCAGTACTTC
>TRBJ2-1|NA|TRBD2|TRBV13
CASSPRRGGLNEQFF
TGTGCCAGCAGCCCCAGGCGGGGGGGCCTAAATGAGCAGTTCTTC
>TRBJ1-1|NA|TRBD1|TRBV6-6
CASSYGQGALLKAFF
TGTGCCAGCAGTTACGGACAGGGAGCCCTCTTGAAGGCTTTCTTT
>TRBJ1-5|few|NA|TRBV5-5
CASSLRWAQPQHF
TGTGCCAGCAGCTTGCGTTGGGCTCAGCCCCAGCATTTT
>TRBJ2-2|NA|NA|TRBV11-2
CASSLWAGLNTGELFF
TGTGCCAGCAGCTTGTGGGCGGGACTGAACACCGGGGAGCTGTTTTTT
>TRBJ2-5|NA|NA|TRBV9
CASSGLTGGAGETQYF
TGTGCCAGCAGCGGACTTACAGGGGGGGCGGGTGAGACCCAGTACTTC
>TRBJ1-2|NA|TRBD1|TRBV28
CASTTGVGQLSHGYTF
TGTGCCAGCACCACAGGGGTGGGACAACTTTCCCATGGCTACACCTTC
>TRBJ2-6|NA|NA|TRBV21-1
CASSKGRPSGANVLTF
TGTGCCAGCAGCAAAGGCAGGCCCTCTGGGGCCAACGTCCTGACTTTC
>TRBJ1-1|NA|TRBD1|TRBV29-1
CSVVGTGRSSTEAFF
TGCAGCGTTGTGGGGACAGGGAGGTCTAGCACTGAAGCTTTCTTT
>TRBJ1-3|NA|NA|TRBV9
CASSADSFSGNTIYF
TGTGCCAGCAGCGCGGACAGCTTCTCTGGAAACACCATATATTTT
>TRBJ2-1|NA|TRBD2|TRBV4-1
CASSQGSGGARGNEQFF
TGCGCCAGCAGCCAAGGAAGCGGGGGGGCACGGGGCAATGAGCAGTTCTTC
>TRBJ2-1|NA|TRBD2|TRBV7-9
CASSRGEGSYNEQFF
TGTGCCAGCAGCCGTGGGGAGGGGAGCTACAATGAGCAGTTCTTC
>TRBJ2-5|NA|TRBD1|TRBV19
CASSIGTGRRETQYF
TGTGCCAGTAGTATCGGGACAGGGAGACGGGAGACCCAGTACTTC
>TRBJ2-1|NA|TRBD2|TRBV7-3
CASSPGGATSGYLHEQFF
TGTGCCAGCAGCCCAGGGGGTGCGACTAGCGGCTACCTCCATGAGCAGTTCTTC
>TRBJ2-7|NA|NA|TRBV11-2
CASSLGGYGGHEQYF
TGTGCCAGCAGCTTAGGGGGGTATGGAGGGCACGAGCAGTACTTC
>TRBJ2-3|NA|NA|TRBV14
CASSQDWLAGTDTQYF
TGTGCCAGCAGCCAAGATTGGCTAGCCGGCACAGATACGCAGTATTTT
>TRBJ2-1|once|TRBD2|TRBV27
CASSLWRGEYNEQFF
TGTGCCAGCAGTTTATGGCGGGGGGAATACAATGAGCAGTTCTTC
>TRBJ2-1|few|TRBD2|TRBV5-4
CASSPHSGSSYNEQFF
TGTGCCAGCAGCCCCCACAGCGGGAGCTCCTACAATGAGCAGTTCTTC
>TRBJ1-5|NA|NA|TRBV18
CASSPQSSNQPQHF
TGTGCCAGCTCACCACAGAGTAGCAATCAGCCCCAGCATTTT
>TRBJ2-7|NA|NA|TRBV30
CAWSPGGYEQYF
TGTGCCTGGAGCCCCGGAGGCTACGAGCAGTACTTC
>TRBJ2-1|NA|TRBD2|TRBV27
CASLRAGVNYNEQFF
TGTGCCAGCCTTAGAGCGGGAGTCAACTACAATGAGCAGTTCTTC
>TRBJ1-4|NA|NA|TRBV5-7
CASSFDLGGEKLFF
TGTGCCAGCAGCTTTGACCTTGGAGGTGAAAAACTGTTTTTT
>TRBJ2-5|NA|NA|TRBV15
CATSSRGARETQYF
TGTGCCACCAGCTCCCGGGGGGCTCGAGAGACCCAGTACTTC
>TRBJ2-7|medium-sized|TRBD1|TRBV7-8
CASSSTGITQYF
TGTGCCAGCAGCTCGACAGGGATAACGCAGTACTTC
>TRBJ2-7|NA|NA|TRBV18
CASSPPRLSYEQYF
TGTGCCAGCTCACCCCCCAGGCTCTCCTACGAGCAGTACTTC
>TRBJ2-3|once|TRBD2|TRBV4-1
CASSQGLAGSTDTQYF
TGCGCCAGCAGCCAAGGACTAGCGGGGAGCACAGATACGCAGTATTTT
>TRBJ2-5|NA|NA|TRBV5-5
CASSLAFDAVGGLQETQYF
TGTGCCAGCAGCTTGGCCTTCGATGCGGTCGGAGGCCTTCAAGAGACCCAGTACTTC
>TRBJ2-6|NA|TRBD1|TRBV9
CASSLQGWALSGANVLTF
TGTGCCAGCAGCTTACAGGGGTGGGCCCTCTCTGGGGCCAACGTCCTGACTTTC
>TRBJ1-2|few|NA|TRBV29-1
CSVTTGYGYTF
TGCAGCGTTACGACTGGTTATGGCTACACCTTC
>TRBJ1-1|NA|NA|TRBV28
CASSPDRSITEAFF
TGTGCCAGCAGCCCGGACAGATCTATTACTGAAGCTTTCTTT
>TRBJ2-7|few|TRBD1|TRBV14
CASSQDRTGRTGIEQYF
TGTGCCAGCAGCCAAGATAGGACAGGGAGAACGGGGATCGAGCAGTACTTC
>TRBJ1-1|NA|TRBD1|TRBV28
CASSLWWTGGRSTEAFF
TGTGCCAGCAGTTTATGGTGGACAGGGGGCAGGAGCACTGAAGCTTTCTTT
>TRBJ2-5|NA|TRBD2|TRBV11-2
CASSLHPSGGETQYF
TGTGCCAGCAGCTTACATCCTAGCGGGGGGGAGACCCAGTACTTC